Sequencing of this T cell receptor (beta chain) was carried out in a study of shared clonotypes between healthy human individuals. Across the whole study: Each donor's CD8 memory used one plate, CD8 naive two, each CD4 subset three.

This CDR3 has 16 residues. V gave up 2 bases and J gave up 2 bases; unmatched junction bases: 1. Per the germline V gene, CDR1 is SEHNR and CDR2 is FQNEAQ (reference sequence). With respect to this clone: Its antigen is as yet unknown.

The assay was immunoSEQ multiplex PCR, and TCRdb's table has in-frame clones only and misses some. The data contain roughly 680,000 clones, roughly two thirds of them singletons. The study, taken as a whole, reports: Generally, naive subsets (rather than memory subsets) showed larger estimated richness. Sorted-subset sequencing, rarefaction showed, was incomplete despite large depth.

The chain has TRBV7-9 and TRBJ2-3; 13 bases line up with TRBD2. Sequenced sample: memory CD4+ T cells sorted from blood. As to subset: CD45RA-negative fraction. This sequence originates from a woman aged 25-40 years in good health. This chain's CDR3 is CASSLTSGRVTDTQYF. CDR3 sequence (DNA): TGTGCCAGCAGCTTAACTAGCGGGAGGGTCACAGATACGCAGTATTTT.